This entry describes one T cell receptor beta chain. The CDR3 runs 15 residues. V lost 3 bases, J lost 5 bases, and 2 bases stayed unmatched. Germline CDR1 is LNHDA and CDR2 is SQIVND (reference sequence). Graves' hyperthyroidism showing no ophthalmopathy progression within 18 months was considered stable. Fresh peripheral blood, roughly 9.3 ml, was the source of the PBMCs. This entry comes from a study of T cells in Graves' hyperthyroidism and ophthalmopathy. The source material, RNA transcripts, was used to amplify TCR beta CDR3 regions. An initial round of RT-PCR targeting the TCR CDR3 relied on the HTBI primer set. TCRdb ran MiXCR on the multiplex PCR reads and lists one entry per CDR3 protein. In the table there are under 650,000 distinct CDR3 sequences, about 17% of which are singletons.

The origin of this receptor is a woman under 40 with Graves' hyperthyroidism. The V gene is TRBV19, the J gene TRBJ2-7, with TRBD2 matching 15 bases. The sequencing input was blood. Here the CDR3 reads CASSIGLAGGNEQYF. The CDR3 DNA is TGTGCCAGTAGTATCGGACTAGCGGGAGGGAACGAGCAGTACTTC.